This TCR beta chain is drawn from a study of cytomegalovirus exposure and HLA in healthy donors. With respect to this clone: What it binds is unknown.

Points from the study as a whole: TCR beta sequences reportedly predicted most subjects' HLA-A and HLA-B alleles accurately. Several of the most significant clusters were apparently associated with common viral pathogens in a later analysis.

The CDR3 extends over 18 amino acids. The germline V gene has CDR1 WNHNN and CDR2 SYGVQD (reference sequence). Trimming removed 2 bases from V and 4 bases from J; junction bases left unmatched: 14. It was with 60 Vbeta and 13 Jbeta primers that the PCR ran. The assay was immunoSEQ multiplex PCR, and TCRdb's table has in-frame clones only and misses some. This table holds about 140,000 clones, under 90% found once. V usage is TRBV10-1 and J usage is TRBJ1-2; 9 nucleotides line up with TRBD1. The sample was PBMCs. The receptor was isolated from a man aged 35-49 years in good health and CMV-seronegative. CDR3 protein: CASSEAPQRQGVSYGYTF. For the CDR3, the DNA is TGCGCCAGCAGTGAGGCGCCCCAGCGACAGGGGGTTAGCTATGGCTACACCTTC.